Described below is a single TCR beta chain sequence and its context. The sample comes from a study of CD8 T cells in ankylosing spondylitis. TCRdb redid the calling of the 5' RACE reads with MiXCR, one entry per CDR3 protein. The sample consists of 150,000 to 250,000 distinct CDR3 sequences, around 13% of them appearing once. The CDR3 has 12 residues. V was cut by 1 base and J by 4 bases, with 7 bases left in between. The V gene's germline CDR1 is GTSNPN and CDR2 SVGIG (reference sequence). The material sequenced was blood, either unsorted or a sorted T cell fraction (not recorded which). The V gene is TRBV30, the J gene TRBJ2-5; D ambiguous. This clonotype originated in a male donor with ankylosing spondylitis or in good health (not recorded which). The CDR3 sequence is CAWSAPPETQYF. CDR3 nucleotides: TGTGCCTGGAGTGCCCCCCCAGAGACCCAGTACTTC.